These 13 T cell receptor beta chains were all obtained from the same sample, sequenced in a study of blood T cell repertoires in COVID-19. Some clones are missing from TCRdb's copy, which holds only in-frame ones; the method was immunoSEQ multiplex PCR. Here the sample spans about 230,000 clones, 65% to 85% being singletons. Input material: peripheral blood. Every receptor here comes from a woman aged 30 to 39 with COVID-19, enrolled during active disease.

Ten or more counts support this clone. The CDR3 loop reads CASSTNRDLPGANVLTF. The CDR3 DNA sequence: TGTGCCAGCAGCACGAACAGGGATCTACCTGGGGCCAACGTCCTGACTTTC. The chain employs TRBV6-7 and TRBJ2-6; maybe TRBD1 (6 bases). TRBV6-7 is designated an ORF whose function remains uncertain. The CDR3 contains 17 residues. The V gene lost 6 bases and the J gene lost 2 bases, with 17 bases spanning the gap.

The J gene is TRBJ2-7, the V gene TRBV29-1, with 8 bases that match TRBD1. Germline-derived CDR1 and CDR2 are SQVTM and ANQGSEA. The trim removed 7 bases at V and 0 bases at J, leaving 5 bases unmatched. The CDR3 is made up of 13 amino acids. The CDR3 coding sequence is TGCAGCGGGAAGGGACAGGACTCCTACGAGCAGTACTTC. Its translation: CSGKGQDSYEQYF.

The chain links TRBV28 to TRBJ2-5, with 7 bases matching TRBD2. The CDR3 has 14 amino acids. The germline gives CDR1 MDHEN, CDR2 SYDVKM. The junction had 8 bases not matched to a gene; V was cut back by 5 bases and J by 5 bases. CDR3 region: CASSPPGGTETQYF. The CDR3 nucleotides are TGTGCCAGCAGTCCCCCCGGGGGGACGGAGACCCAGTACTTC.

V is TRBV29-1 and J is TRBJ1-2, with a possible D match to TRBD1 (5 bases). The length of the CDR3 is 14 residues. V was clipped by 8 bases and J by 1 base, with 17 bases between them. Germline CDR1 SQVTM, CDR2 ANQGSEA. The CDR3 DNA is TGCAGCTCTAAAGACACAGGCAATAACTATGGCTACACCTTC. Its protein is CSSKDTGNNYGYTF.

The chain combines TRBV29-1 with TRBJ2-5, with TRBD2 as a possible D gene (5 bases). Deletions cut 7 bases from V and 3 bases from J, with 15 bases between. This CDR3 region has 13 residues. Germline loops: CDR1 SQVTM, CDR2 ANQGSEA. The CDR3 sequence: CSAQDSPKETQYF. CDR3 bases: TGCAGCGCCCAGGACTCACCCAAAGAGACCCAGTACTTC.

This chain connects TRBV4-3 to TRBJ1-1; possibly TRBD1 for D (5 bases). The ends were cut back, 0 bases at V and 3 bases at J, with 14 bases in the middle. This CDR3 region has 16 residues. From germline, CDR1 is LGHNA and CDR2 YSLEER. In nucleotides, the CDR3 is TGCGCCAGCAGCCAAGAGCCTTCCCGGGGGGACACTGAAGCTTTCTTT. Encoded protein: CASSQEPSRGDTEAFF.

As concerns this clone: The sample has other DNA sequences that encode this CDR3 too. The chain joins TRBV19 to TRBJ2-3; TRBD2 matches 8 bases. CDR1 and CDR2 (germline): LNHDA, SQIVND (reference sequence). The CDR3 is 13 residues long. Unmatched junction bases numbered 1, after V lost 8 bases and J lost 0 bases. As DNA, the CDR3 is TGTGCCAGTTCTAGCGGGAGCACAGATACGCAGTATTTT. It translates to CASSSGSTDTQYF.

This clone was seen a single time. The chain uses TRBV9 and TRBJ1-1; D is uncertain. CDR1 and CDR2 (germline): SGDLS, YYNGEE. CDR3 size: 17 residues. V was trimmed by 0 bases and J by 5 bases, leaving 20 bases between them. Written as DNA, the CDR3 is TGTGCCAGCAGCGTAGTCCTTACGGGTCTTGACGGTACTGAAGCTTTCTTT. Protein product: CASSVVLTGLDGTEAFF.

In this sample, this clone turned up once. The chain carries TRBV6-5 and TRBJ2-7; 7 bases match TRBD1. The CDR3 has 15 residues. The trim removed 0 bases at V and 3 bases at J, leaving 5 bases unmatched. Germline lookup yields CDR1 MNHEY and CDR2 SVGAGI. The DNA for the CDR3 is TGTGCCAGCAGTTACTCGCCCCGGGACAGCTACGAGCAGTACTTC. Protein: CASSYSPRDSYEQYF.

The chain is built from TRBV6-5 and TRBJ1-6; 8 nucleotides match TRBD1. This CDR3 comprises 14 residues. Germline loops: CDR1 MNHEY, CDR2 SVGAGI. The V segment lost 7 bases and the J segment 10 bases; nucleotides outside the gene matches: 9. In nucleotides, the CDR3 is TGTGCCAGCACCTTGACAGGGGAAGGCTCACCCCTCCACTTT. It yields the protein CASTLTGEGSPLHF.

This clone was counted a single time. The CDR3 spells CASSGPGQGAYEQYF. The CDR3 DNA is TGTGCCAGCAGCGGTCCGGGACAGGGAGCCTACGAGCAGTACTTC. The J gene is TRBJ2-7, the V gene TRBV9, with 9 nucleotides matching TRBD1. Trimming at V came to 3 bases and at J to 2 bases, leaving 6 bases not matched to a gene. The CDR3 is 15 residues long. Germline V gene data show CDR1 as SGDLS and CDR2 as YYNGEE.

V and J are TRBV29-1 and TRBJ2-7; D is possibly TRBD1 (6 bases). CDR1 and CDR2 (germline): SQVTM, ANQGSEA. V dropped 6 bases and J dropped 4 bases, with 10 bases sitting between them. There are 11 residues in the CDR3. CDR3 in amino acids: CSVERGYEQYF. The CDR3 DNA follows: TGCAGCGTCGAAAGGGGGTACGAGCAGTACTTC.

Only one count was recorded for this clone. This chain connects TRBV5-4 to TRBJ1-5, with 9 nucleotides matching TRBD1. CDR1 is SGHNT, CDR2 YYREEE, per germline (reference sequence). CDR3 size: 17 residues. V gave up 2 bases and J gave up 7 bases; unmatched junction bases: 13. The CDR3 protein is CASSFGGHRGQGQPQHF. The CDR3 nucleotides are TGTGCCAGCAGCTTTGGAGGGCACAGGGGGCAAGGACAGCCCCAGCATTTT. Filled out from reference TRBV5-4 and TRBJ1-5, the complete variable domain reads ETGVTQSPTHLIKTRGQQVTLRCSSQSGHNTVSWYQQALGQGPQFIFQYYREEENGRGNFPPRFSGLQFPNYSSELNVNALELDDSALYLCASSFGGHRGQGQPQHFGDGTRLSIL.